This T cell receptor beta chain derives from a study of blood T cell repertoires in COVID-19. Study context: Specimens from acute and convalescent COVID-19 originated in the United States, Italy and Spain.

Seattle researchers signed up patients amid active infection and tracked them longitudinally. TCRdb keeps only in-frame clones here, not all; method: immunoSEQ multiplex PCR. The sample lists roughly 230,000 clones, roughly 90% seen once, with approximately 2.3% in the top ten. Unmatched junction bases numbered 8, after V lost 5 bases and J lost 6 bases. Germline CDR1 reads SNHLY; CDR2 reads FYNNEI. The CDR3 spans 14 residues. The source material was peripheral blood. The clonotype was recovered from a woman aged 60 to 75 with COVID-19, enrolled during active disease. This chain links TRBV2 with TRBJ1-2; 8 bases map to TRBD1. CDR3 DNA sequence: TGTGCCAGCAGTAGCCAGGGGGCTCTGAATGGCTACACCTTC. Protein: CASSSQGALNGYTF.